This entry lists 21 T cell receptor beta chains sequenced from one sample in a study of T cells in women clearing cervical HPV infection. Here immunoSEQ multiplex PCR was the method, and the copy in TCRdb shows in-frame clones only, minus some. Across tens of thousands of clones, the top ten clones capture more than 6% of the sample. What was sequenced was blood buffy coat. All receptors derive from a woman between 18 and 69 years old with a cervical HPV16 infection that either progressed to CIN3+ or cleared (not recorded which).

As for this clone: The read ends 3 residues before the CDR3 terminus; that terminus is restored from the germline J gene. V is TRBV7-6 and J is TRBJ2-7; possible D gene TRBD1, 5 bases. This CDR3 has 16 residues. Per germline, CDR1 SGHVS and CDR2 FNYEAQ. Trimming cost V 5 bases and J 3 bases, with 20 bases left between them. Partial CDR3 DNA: TGTGCCAGCAGCGCCGCCCCAAAGGGGCTCCACTACGAG. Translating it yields CASSAAPKGLHYE. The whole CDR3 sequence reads CASSAAPKGLHYEQYF.

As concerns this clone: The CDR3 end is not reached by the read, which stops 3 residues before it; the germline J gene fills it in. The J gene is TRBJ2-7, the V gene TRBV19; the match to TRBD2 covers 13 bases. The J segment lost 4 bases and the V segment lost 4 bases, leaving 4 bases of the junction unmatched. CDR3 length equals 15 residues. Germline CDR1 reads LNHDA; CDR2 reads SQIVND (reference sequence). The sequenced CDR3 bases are TGTGCCAGTAGTAAGGGGACTAGCGGGACGTACGAG. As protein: CASSKGTSGTYE. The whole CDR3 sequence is CASSKGTSGTYEQYF. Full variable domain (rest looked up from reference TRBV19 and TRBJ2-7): DGGITQSPKYLFRKEGQNVTLSCEQNLNHDAMYWYRQDPGQGLRLIYYSQIVNDFQKGDIAEGYSVSREKKESFPLTVTSAQKNPTAFYLCASSKGTSGTYEQYFGPGTRLTVT.

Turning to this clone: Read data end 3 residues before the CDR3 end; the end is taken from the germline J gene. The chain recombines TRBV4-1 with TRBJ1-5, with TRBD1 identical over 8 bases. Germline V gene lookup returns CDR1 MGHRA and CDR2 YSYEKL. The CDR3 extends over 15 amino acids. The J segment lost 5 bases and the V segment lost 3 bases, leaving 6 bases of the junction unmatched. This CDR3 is CASSHTQGAYQPQHF. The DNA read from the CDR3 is TGCGCCAGCAGCCACACTCAGGGGGCCTATCAGCCC.

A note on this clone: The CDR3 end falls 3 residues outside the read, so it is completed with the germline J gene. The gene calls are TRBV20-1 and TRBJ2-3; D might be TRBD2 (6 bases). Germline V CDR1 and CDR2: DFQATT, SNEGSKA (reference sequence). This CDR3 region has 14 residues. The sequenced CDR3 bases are TGCAGTGCTACCCGCAATTCGGGGGATCAGCCG. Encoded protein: CSATRNSGDQP. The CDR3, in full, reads CSATRNSGDQPQYF.

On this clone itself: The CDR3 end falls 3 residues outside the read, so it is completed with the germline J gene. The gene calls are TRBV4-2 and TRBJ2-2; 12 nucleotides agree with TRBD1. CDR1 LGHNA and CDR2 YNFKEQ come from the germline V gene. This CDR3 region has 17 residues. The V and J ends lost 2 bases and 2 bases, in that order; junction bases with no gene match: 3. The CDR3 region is CASSQLGQGANTGELFF. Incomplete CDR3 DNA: TGTGCCAGCAGCCAATTGGGACAGGGGGCCAACACCGGGGAG.

The CDR3 DNA, read in part, is TGTGCCAGCAGCGCCCTAGCGGGCACCGGGGAG. Amino acids: CASSALAGTGE. In full, the CDR3 is CASSALAGTGELFF. V and J are TRBV7-8 and TRBJ2-2, with 8 bases identical to TRBD2. The CDR3 extends 3 residues past the end of the read, so its final part is completed from the germline J gene. V lost 5 bases to trimming and J lost 4 bases; unmatched junction nucleotides: 3. The CDR3 has 14 residues. In germline, CDR1 is SGHVS, CDR2 FQNEAQ. The variable domain in full, completed from reference TRBV7-8 and TRBJ2-2, reads GAGVSQSPRYKVAKRGQDVALRCDPISGHVSLFWYQQALGQGPEFLTYFQNEAQLDKSGLPSDRFFAERPEGSVSTLKIQRTQQEDSAVYLCASSALAGTGELFFGEGSRLTVL.

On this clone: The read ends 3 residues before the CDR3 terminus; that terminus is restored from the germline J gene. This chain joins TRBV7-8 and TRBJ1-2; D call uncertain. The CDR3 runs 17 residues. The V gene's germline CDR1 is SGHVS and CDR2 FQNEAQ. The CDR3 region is CASTKDPVQRLAYDYTF. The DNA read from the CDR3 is TGTGCCAGCACCAAAGACCCAGTCCAGCGGTTAGCCTACGAC.

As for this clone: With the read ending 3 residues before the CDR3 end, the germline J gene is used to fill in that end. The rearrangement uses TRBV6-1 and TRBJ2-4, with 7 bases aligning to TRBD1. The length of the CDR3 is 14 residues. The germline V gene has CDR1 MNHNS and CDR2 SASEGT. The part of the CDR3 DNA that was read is TGTGCCAGCAGTGACACGACAGGGTTCTCTGGT. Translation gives CASSDTTGFSG. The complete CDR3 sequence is CASSDTTGFSGQYF.

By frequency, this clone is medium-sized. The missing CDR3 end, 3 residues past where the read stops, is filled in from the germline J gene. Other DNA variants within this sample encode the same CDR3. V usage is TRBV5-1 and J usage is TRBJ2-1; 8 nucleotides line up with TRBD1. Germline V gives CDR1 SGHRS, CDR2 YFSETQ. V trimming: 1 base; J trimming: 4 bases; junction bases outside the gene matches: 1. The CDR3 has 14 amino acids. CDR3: CASSLTGGYNEQFF. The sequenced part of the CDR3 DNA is TGCGCCAGCAGCTTGACAGGGGGTTACAATGAG.

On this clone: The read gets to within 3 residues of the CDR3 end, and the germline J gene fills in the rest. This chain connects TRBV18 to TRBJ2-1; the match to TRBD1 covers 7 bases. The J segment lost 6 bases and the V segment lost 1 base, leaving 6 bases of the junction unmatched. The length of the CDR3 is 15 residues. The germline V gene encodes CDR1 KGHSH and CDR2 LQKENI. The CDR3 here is CASSPRGTELNEQFF. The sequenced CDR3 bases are TGTGCCAGCTCACCACGGGGGACAGAACTCAATGAG.

The CDR3 here is CASSYGQGSEQYF. The CDR3 bases that were read are TGTGCCAGCAGTTATGGACAGGGATCCGAG. The rearrangement uses TRBV27 and TRBJ2-7; TRBD1 agrees at 8 bases. The observed sequence ends 3 residues before the CDR3 terminus, with the missing tail filled in from the germline J gene. The CDR3 runs 13 residues. Trimming cost V 4 bases and J 6 bases; bases outside gene matches: 5. CDR1 is MNHEY, CDR2 SMNVEV, per germline (reference sequence).

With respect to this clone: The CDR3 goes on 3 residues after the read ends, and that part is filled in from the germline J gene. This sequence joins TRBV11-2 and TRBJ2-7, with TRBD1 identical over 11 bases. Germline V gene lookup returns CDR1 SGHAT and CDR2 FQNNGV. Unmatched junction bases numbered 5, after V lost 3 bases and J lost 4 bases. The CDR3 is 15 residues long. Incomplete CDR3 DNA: TGTGCCAGCAGCTTGTACGGACAGGGGGCGTACGAG. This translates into CASSLYGQGAYE. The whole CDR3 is CASSLYGQGAYEQYF.

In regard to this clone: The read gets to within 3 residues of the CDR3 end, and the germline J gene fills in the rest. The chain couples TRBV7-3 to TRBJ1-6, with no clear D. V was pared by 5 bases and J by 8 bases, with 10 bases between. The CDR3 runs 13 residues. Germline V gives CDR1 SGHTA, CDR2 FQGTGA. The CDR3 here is CASSPRADSPLHF. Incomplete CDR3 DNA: TGTGCCAGCAGCCCACGAGCGGATTCACCC.

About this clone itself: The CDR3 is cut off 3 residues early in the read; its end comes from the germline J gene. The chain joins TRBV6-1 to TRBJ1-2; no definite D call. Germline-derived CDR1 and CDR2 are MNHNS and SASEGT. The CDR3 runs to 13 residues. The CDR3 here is CASSEGLSNDYTF. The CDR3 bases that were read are TGTGCCAGCAGTGAAGGACTATCCAATGAC.

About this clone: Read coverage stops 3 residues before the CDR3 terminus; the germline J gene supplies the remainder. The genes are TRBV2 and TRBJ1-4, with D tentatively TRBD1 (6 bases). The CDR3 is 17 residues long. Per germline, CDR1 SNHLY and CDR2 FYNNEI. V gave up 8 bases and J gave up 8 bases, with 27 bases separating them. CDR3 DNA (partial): TGTGCCAGCGGCCGGGGTGAGGGGGTCAGTAACGGGGAAAAA. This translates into CASGRGEGVSNGEK. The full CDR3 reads CASGRGEGVSNGEKLFF.

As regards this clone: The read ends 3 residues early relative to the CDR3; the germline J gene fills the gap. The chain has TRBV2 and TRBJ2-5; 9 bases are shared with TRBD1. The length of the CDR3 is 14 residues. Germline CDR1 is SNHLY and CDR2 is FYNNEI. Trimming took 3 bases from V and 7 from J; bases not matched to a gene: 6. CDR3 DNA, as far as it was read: TGTGCCAGCAGTGATCAGGGACAGGGTGGGACC. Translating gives CASSDQGQGGT. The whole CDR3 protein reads CASSDQGQGGTQYF.

CDR3 DNA (partial): TGTGCCAGTAGGCTGACAGGGGGTCCTGGTGGC. Amino acids: CASRLTGGPGG. The CDR3 in its entirety is CASRLTGGPGGYTF. This chain uses TRBV19 with TRBJ1-2; 9 bases match TRBD1. The read terminates 3 residues ahead of where the CDR3 ends, so the germline J gene completes it. With V trimmed by 6 bases and J by 7 bases, 9 bases remained unmatched. Germline V gives CDR1 LNHDA, CDR2 SQIVND (reference sequence). The CDR3 runs 14 residues.

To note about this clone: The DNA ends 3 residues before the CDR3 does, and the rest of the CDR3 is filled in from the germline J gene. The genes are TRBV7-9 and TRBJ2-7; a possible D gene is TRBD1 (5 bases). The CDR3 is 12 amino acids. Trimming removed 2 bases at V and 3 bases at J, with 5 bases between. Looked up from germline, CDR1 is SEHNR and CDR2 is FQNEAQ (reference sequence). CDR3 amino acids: CASSLTGYEQYF. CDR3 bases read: TGTGCCAGCAGCTTAACAGGCTACGAG.

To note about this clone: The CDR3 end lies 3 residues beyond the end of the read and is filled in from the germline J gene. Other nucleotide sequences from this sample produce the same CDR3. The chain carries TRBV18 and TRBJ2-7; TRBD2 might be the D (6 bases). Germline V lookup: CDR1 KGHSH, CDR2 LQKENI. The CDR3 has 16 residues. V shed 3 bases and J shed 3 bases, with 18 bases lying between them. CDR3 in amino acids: CASSPPVAGFVYEQYF. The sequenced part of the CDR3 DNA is TGTGCCAGCTCACCCCCGGTCGCGGGGTTTGTCTACGAG.

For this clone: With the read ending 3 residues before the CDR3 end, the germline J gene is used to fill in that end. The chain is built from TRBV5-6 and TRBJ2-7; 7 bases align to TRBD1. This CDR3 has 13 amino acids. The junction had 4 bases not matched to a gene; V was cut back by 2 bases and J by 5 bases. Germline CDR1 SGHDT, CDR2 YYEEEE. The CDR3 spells CASSLIDRDEQYF. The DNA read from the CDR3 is TGTGCCAGCAGCTTAATAGACAGGGACGAG.

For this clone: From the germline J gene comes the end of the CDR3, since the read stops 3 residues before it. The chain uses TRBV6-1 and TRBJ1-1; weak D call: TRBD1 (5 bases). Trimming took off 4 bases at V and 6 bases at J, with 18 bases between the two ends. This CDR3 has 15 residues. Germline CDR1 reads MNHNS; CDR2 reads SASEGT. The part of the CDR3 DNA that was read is TGTGCCAGCAGTGGGCAGACAGTCCTTAGCTCTGAA. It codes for CASSGQTVLSSE. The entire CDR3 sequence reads CASSGQTVLSSEAFF.